This T cell receptor beta chain was captured by sequencing in a study of cytomegalovirus exposure and HLA in healthy donors. The CDR3 is 17 amino acids. Amplification used 60 Vbeta primers and 13 Jbeta primers. Original processing methods: A follow-up analysis tallied 60 million to 85 million unique TCR beta chains, roughly 9.9 million shared. Generated by immunoSEQ multiplex PCR, the TCRdb table keeps only in-frame clones and is missing some. For V, J and clone size, that table is used; D and trimming come from the DNA. The sample lists around 61,000 clones; about 80% were seen once. The sample consisted of PBMCs. J is TRBJ1-4 and V is TRBV12-2; TRBD1 is taken as the D call from the table, unchecked against the DNA. TRBV12-2 is tagged as a pseudogene. This receptor was identified in a man aged 35 to 55 in good health and CMV-seronegative. The CDR3 loop reads CASRPPQQTGRDEKLFF. The CDR3 nucleotides read TGTGCAAGTCGCCCCCCCCAGCAGACAGGGAGAGATGAAAAACTGTTTTTT.